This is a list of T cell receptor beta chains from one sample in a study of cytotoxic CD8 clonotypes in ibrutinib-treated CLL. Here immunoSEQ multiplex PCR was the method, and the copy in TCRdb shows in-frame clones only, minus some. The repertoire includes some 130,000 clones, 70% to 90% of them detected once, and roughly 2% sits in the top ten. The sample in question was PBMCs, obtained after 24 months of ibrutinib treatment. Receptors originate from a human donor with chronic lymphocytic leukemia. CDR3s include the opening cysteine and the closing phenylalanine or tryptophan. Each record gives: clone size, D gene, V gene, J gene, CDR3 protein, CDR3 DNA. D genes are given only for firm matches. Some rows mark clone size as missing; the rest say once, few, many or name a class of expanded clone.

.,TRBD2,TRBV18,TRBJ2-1,CASFPGTRANEQFF,TGTGCCAGCTTCCCCGGGACTAGAGCCAATGAGCAGTTCTTC
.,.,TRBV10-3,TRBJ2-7,CAISADWLEQYF,TGTGCCATCAGTGCGGACTGGCTCGAGCAGTACTTC
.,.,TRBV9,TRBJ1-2,CASRYTGSYGYTF,TGTGCCAGCAGATATACAGGGAGCTATGGCTACACCTTC
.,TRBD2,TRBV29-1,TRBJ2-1,CSVLAGGPNEQFF,TGCAGCGTTTTAGCGGGAGGACCCAATGAGCAGTTCTTC
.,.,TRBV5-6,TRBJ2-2,CATTLWAENTGELFF,TGTGCCACCACACTGTGGGCGGAGAACACCGGGGAGCTGTTTTTT
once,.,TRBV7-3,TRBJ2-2,CASSLSGGELFF,TGTGCCAGCAGCTTGTCCGGCGGGGAGCTGTTTTTT
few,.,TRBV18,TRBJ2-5,CASSPSRKETQYF,TGTGCCAGCTCACCCTCGCGAAAAGAGACCCAGTACTTC
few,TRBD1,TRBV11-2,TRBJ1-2,CASSRVDRVVAYTF,TGTGCCAGCAGCCGAGTCGACAGGGTGGTGGCCTACACCTTC
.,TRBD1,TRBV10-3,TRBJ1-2,CAIPGQGDRSGYTF,TGTGCCATCCCAGGACAGGGTGATAGAAGTGGCTACACCTTC
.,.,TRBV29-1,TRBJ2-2,CSVSPGSPTGELFF,TGCAGCGTCTCCCCCGGGTCCCCGACCGGGGAGCTGTTTTTT
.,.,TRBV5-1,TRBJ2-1,CASSLEGRGNEQFF,TGCGCCAGCAGCTTGGAAGGGAGAGGCAATGAGCAGTTCTTC
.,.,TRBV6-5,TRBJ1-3,CASSYGGGSSGNTIYF,TGTGCCAGCAGTTACGGAGGGGGGAGCTCTGGAAACACCATATATTTT
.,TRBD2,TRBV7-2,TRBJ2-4,CASRPPSGSNAKNIQYF,TGTGCCAGCAGACCCCCTAGCGGGAGCAACGCCAAAAACATTCAGTACTTC
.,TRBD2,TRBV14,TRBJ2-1,CASSPVAGGMRDEQFF,TGTGCCAGCAGCCCGGTAGCGGGCGGGATGAGGGATGAGCAGTTCTTC
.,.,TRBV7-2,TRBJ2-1,CASSSTQNEQFF,TGTGCCAGCAGTTCAACCCAGAATGAGCAGTTCTTC
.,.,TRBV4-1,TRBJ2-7,CASSERDISYEQYF,TGCGCCAGCAGCGAGCGGGACATCTCGTACGAGCAGTACTTC
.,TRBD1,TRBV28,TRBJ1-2,CASSRIGTGGYGYTF,TGTGCCAGCAGTCGCATAGGGACAGGGGGCTATGGCTACACCTTC
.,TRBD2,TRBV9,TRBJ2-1,CASSLRTSANEQFF,TGTGCCAGCAGCCTTCGAACTAGCGCGAATGAGCAGTTCTTC
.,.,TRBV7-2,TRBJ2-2,CASSLYDTGELFF,TGTGCCAGCAGCTTATACGACACCGGGGAGCTGTTTTTT
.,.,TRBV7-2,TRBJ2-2,CASSSQSTGELFF,TGTGCCAGCAGCTCACAGAGCACCGGGGAGCTGTTTTTT
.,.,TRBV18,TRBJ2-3,CASSTTASTDTQYF,TGTGCCAGCTCTACGACAGCTAGCACAGATACGCAGTATTTT
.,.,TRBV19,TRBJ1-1,CASRGGLWDGEAFF,TGTGCCAGTAGAGGCGGGCTATGGGACGGTGAAGCTTTCTTT
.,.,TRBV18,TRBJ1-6,CASSPASSYNSPLHF,TGTGCCAGCTCACCTGCGTCCTCCTATAATTCACCCCTCCACTTT
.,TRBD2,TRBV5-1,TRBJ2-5,CASSRGGGEETQYF,TGCGCCAGCAGCCGCGGGGGTGGGGAAGAGACCCAGTACTTC
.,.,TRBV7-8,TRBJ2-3,CASKPSGVTDTQYF,TGTGCCAGCAAGCCTAGTGGGGTCACAGATACGCAGTATTTT
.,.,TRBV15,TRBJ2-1,CATSRVGDWGGNEQFF,TGTGCCACCAGCAGAGTTGGGGATTGGGGCGGCAATGAGCAGTTCTTC
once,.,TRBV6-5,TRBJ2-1,CASSYRGTSYEQFF,TGTGCCAGCAGTTACAGGGGAACCTCGTATGAGCAGTTCTTC
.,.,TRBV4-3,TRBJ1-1,CASSPGTAMNTEAFF,TGCGCCAGCAGCCCCGGGACTGCTATGAACACTGAAGCTTTCTTT
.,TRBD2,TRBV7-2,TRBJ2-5,CASSSWTRKETQYF,TGTGCCAGCAGCTCCTGGACTAGAAAAGAGACCCAGTACTTC
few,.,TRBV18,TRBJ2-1,CASSLRGAESSYNEQFF,TGTGCCAGCTCACTGAGAGGAGCGGAAAGCTCCTACAATGAGCAGTTCTTC
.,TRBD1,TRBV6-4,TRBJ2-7,CASSERQGDEQYF,TGTGCCAGCAGTGAGCGACAGGGGGACGAGCAGTACTTC
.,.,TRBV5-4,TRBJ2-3,CASSIGGGRIADTQYF,TGTGCCAGCAGCATCGGTGGGGGGCGGATTGCAGATACGCAGTATTTT
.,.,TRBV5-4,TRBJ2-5,CASSPPTQEGTQYF,TGTGCCAGCAGCCCCCCCACCCAAGAAGGGACCCAGTACTTC
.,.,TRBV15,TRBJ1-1,CATSRRSRNTEAFF,TGTGCCACCAGCAGGAGATCCCGGAACACTGAAGCTTTCTTT
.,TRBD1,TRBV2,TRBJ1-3,CASSRGQTDSGNTIYF,TGTGCCAGCAGTAGGGGGCAGACAGACTCTGGAAACACCATATATTTT
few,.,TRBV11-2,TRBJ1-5,CASSFRAGHQPQHF,TGTGCCAGCAGCTTCCGGGCAGGGCATCAGCCCCAGCATTTT
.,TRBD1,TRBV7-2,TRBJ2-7,CASSLGQGAYEQYF,TGTGCCAGCAGCTTAGGACAGGGGGCATACGAGCAGTACTTC
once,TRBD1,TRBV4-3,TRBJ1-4,CASSRKNRGTNEKLFF,TGCGCCAGCAGCCGAAAGAACAGGGGAACTAATGAAAAACTGTTTTTT
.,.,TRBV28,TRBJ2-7,CASSDWDISYEQYF,TGTGCCAGCAGTGATTGGGACATCTCCTACGAGCAGTACTTC
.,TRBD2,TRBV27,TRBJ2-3,CASSLEAGGPSDTQYF,TGTGCCAGCAGTTTAGAAGCGGGAGGGCCATCAGATACGCAGTATTTT
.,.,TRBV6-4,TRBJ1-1,CASRAGRNTEAFF,TGTGCCAGCAGGGCCGGCCGCAACACTGAAGCTTTCTTT
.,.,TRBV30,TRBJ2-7,CATNHRASSYEQYF,TGTGCCACCAACCACAGGGCTAGCTCCTACGAGCAGTACTTC
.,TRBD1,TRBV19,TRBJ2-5,CASAGTGGETQYF,TGTGCCAGTGCCGGGACAGGGGGGGAGACCCAGTACTTC
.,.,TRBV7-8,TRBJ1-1,CASSTRRNTEAFF,TGTGCCAGCAGCACCAGGAGGAACACTGAAGCTTTCTTT
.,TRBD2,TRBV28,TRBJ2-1,CATSRGLAGVAEQFF,TGTGCCACCAGCCGAGGACTAGCGGGAGTAGCCGAGCAGTTCTTC
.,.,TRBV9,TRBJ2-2,CASSPSPGGLPNTGELFF,TGTGCCAGCAGCCCATCTCCAGGGGGACTACCCAACACCGGGGAGCTGTTTTTT
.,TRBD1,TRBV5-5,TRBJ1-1,CASSPQGGNTEAFF,TGTGCCAGCAGTCCGCAGGGGGGGAACACTGAAGCTTTCTTT
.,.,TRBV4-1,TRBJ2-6,CASSSGFRGANVLTF,TGCGCCAGCAGCTCCGGGTTTAGGGGGGCCAACGTCCTGACTTTC
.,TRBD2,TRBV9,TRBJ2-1,CASSPQTSGPYNEQFF,TGTGCCAGCAGCCCCCAGACTAGCGGGCCGTACAATGAGCAGTTCTTC
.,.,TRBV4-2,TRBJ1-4,CASSQELRGPSSLNEKLFF,TGTGCCAGCAGCCAAGAGCTTCGTGGGCCCAGTTCCCTTAATGAAAAACTGTTTTTT
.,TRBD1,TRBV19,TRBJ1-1,CASSNTGGRTEAFF,TGTGCCAGTAGTAACACAGGGGGTCGCACTGAAGCTTTCTTT
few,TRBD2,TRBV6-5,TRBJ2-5,CASSYRGGQETQYF,TGTGCCAGCAGTTACCGGGGGGGCCAAGAGACCCAGTACTTC
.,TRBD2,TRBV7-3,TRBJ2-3,CASSLGLAGHGTDTQYF,TGTGCCAGCAGCTTGGGACTAGCGGGACACGGCACAGATACGCAGTATTTT
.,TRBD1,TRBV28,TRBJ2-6,CASRSGTGTGGGGANVLTF,TGTGCCAGCAGGTCCGGTACCGGGACAGGGGGCGGTGGGGCCAACGTCCTGACTTTC
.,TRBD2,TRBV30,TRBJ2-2,CAWSGRTSGSGTSGELFF,TGTGCCTGGAGTGGAAGGACTAGCGGGTCAGGGACGTCCGGGGAGCTGTTTTTT
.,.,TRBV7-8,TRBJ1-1,CASSLRGAANTEAFF,TGTGCCAGCAGCCTACGAGGGGCCGCGAACACTGAAGCTTTCTTT